The entry below gives a single T cell receptor beta chain sequence along with its context. Sequencing used immunoSEQ multiplex PCR; TCRdb keeps in-frame clones, though not all of them. The sample shows about 100,000 clones, 70% to 80% of them seen only once. The sample is drawn from a study of blood T cell repertoires in COVID-19. V gave up 2 bases and J gave up 0 bases; unmatched junction bases: 8. Germline CDR1 is SGHAT and CDR2 is FQNNGV. The CDR3 has 18 residues. What was sequenced was peripheral blood. The V and J genes are TRBV11-2 and TRBJ2-2; 8 bases align to TRBD1. This clonotype was sampled from a man aged 65 to 85 with active or convalescent COVID-19. CDR3 sequence reads: CASSLYHTGGTNTGELFF. CDR3 DNA: TGTGCCAGCAGCTTATATCACACAGGGGGTACGAACACCGGGGAGCTGTTTTTT.